Listed below are T cell receptor beta chains from one sample, sequenced in a study of OX40 agonist ivuxolimab in advanced cancers. Data came from immunoSEQ multiplex PCR; TCRdb stores just in-frame clones and leaves some out. Of 48,000 or so clones in the sample, roughly 94% were seen once. The starting material was CD4+ or CD8+ T cells sorted from blood, obtained in a trial of the OX40 agonist ivuxolimab. All receptors derive from an adult with an advanced solid tumor such as melanoma, head and neck, liver or kidney cancer. The CDR3 runs from the conserved cysteine through the conserved F or W. The D gene is left open where the match is weak. Clone sizes are given selectively: once, few, many, or a class where the clone is expanded.

V	J	size	D	DNA	CDR3
TRBV19	TRBJ2-2	.	.	TGTGCCACCAGTACAGGGTACCGGGAGCTGTTTTTT	CATSTGYRELFF
TRBV5-6	TRBJ2-1	.	TRBD1	TGTGCCAGCAGTTCGGGACAGGGCGATCGCGGCATATACAATGAGCAGTTCTTC	CASSSGQGDRGIYNEQFF
TRBV5-1	TRBJ2-7	.	TRBD2	TGCGCCAGCAGTTACGGGACTAGCGGTACCTACGAGCAGTACTTC	CASSYGTSGTYEQYF
TRBV28	TRBJ2-7	.	TRBD1	TGTGCCAGCAGCACCGTGTCCCCTTCATTCCGGGACAGGGGCCTCGAGCAGTACTTC	CASSTVSPSFRDRGLEQYF
TRBV27	TRBJ2-7	.	.	TGTGCCAGCAGTCCGAGGGGCGGGTACGAGCAGTACTTC	CASSPRGGYEQYF
TRBV25-1	TRBJ1-4	.	.	TGTGCCAGCAGCCTTAATGAAAAACTGTTTTTT	CASSLNEKLFF
TRBV27	TRBJ2-1	.	TRBD2	TGTGCCAGCAGTGGAGCGGGACTAGCGAATAATGAGCAGTTCTTC	CASSGAGLANNEQFF
TRBV6-1	TRBJ2-3	.	.	TGTGCCAGCAGGGACGGAAACACAGATACGCAGTATTTT	CASRDGNTDTQYF
TRBV9	TRBJ1-2	.	.	TGTGCCAGCAGCGTAGAAACAGGGCTAGGCTATGGCTACACCTTC	CASSVETGLGYGYTF
TRBV7-9	TRBJ1-4	.	TRBD1	TGTGCCAGCAGCATGACAGGGGGCCGGGAAAAACTGTTTTTT	CASSMTGGREKLFF
TRBV6-1	TRBJ2-7	.	.	TGTGCCAGCAGTGAAGCGTTTGGGGCGGACCTATACGAGCAGTACTTC	CASSEAFGADLYEQYF
TRBV28	TRBJ2-1	.	.	TGTGCCAGCAGTTTATCCCTTGGCCGAACCCCGGGGAATGAGCAGTTCTTC	CASSLSLGRTPGNEQFF
TRBV18	TRBJ2-1	once	TRBD2	TGTGCCAGCTCACCCGGGCGGGAGATTGAGCAGTTCTTC	CASSPGREIEQFF
TRBV7-9	TRBJ2-1	.	TRBD2	TGTGCCAGCAGCTTAAGGCCAGCGGGAGGTGTGGGCTCCTACAATGAGCAGTTCTTC	CASSLRPAGGVGSYNEQFF
TRBV13	TRBJ2-7	once	.	TGTGCCAGCAGCCTCATCTACGAGCAGTACTTC	CASSLIYEQYF
TRBV7-9	TRBJ2-7	.	.	TGTGCCAGCAGCTTAGCGCAGGACTCCTACGAGCAGTACTTC	CASSLAQDSYEQYF
TRBV30	TRBJ1-5	.	TRBD1	TGTGCCTGGAGTCATCCGACAGGGGATTATCCTGGCAATCAGCCCCAGCATTTT	CAWSHPTGDYPGNQPQHF
TRBV6-5	TRBJ2-2	once	.	TGTGCCAGCAGTTACGGAGACGGGGAGCTGTTTTTT	CASSYGDGELFF
TRBV14	TRBJ1-1	few	.	TGTGCCAGCAGCAGATTCCAGGGGACTGAAGCTTTCTTT	CASSRFQGTEAFF
TRBV7-2	TRBJ2-3	.	.	TGTGCCAGCAGACATCCTGTCCAGGGGGGGCCTGCGCCGCAGTATTTT	CASRHPVQGGPAPQYF
TRBV7-6	TRBJ2-1	.	.	TGTGCCAGCAGCTCCACAGGGTTCCCCAATGAGCAGTTCTTC	CASSSTGFPNEQFF